A single sample gave rise to the 20 T cell receptor beta chains below, sequenced in a study of T-cell memory formation after mild COVID-19. MiXCR, applied by TCRdb to the 5' RACE reads, yields one record per CDR3 protein. The table lists over 250,000 distinct CDR3 sequences, about a sixth of them singletons. Sequencing was done on a sample of PBMCs or a T cell subset sorted from them (not recorded which). All receptors derive from a young man who had mild COVID-19 (a few samples of this study predate the infection). Cell type and time point are not known.

The rearrangement links TRBV29-1 to TRBJ2-3; D is undetermined. Trimming pared 5 bases from V and 1 base from J, leaving 7 bases between. Germline V gene sequence: CDR1 SQVTM, CDR2 ANQGSEA. The CDR3 consists of 12 residues. The CDR3 here is CSVLPGTDTQYF. As DNA, the CDR3 is TGCAGCGTTTTGCCAGGCACAGATACGCAGTATTTT.

CDR3 in amino acids: CASSPPRVGSRHNEQFF. CDR3 coding DNA: TGCGCCAGCAGCCCCCCACGCGTCGGCTCCCGACACAATGAGCAGTTCTTC. The J gene is TRBJ2-1, the V gene TRBV5-1; D remains ambiguous. The CDR3 totals 17 residues. With 4 bases removed from V and 5 bases from J, the gap between germline ends came to 22 bases. Germline V CDR1 and CDR2: SGHRS, YFSETQ.

This chain links TRBV7-9 with TRBJ1-1; D is ambiguous. CDR3 size: 14 residues. Looked up from germline, CDR1 is SEHNR and CDR2 is FQNEAQ (reference sequence). V dropped 3 bases and J dropped 3 bases, with 11 bases sitting between them. CDR3 coding DNA: TGTGCCAGCAGCTTGAGCCAGAGGGACACTGAAGCTTTCTTT. Translated, it gives CASSLSQRDTEAFF.

The J gene is TRBJ1-1, the V gene TRBV6-5, with 9 bases fitting TRBD1. The length of the CDR3 is 13 residues. Germline CDR1 MNHEY, CDR2 SVGAGI. With V trimmed by 10 bases and J by 3 bases, 6 bases remained unmatched. CDR3 in amino acids: CATRTGDDTEAFF. CDR3 DNA sequence: TGTGCCACCCGGACAGGGGATGACACTGAAGCTTTCTTT.

The V and J genes are TRBV4-2 and TRBJ1-4; tentatively, D is TRBD1 (6 bases). The length of the CDR3 is 16 residues. Trimming shortened V by 1 base and J by 2 bases, and 11 bases separated the two germline ends. Germline V gene data show CDR1 as LGHNA and CDR2 as YNFKEQ. CDR3 loop: CASSQGKGGTNEKLFF. The CDR3 DNA reads as TGTGCCAGCAGCCAAGGGAAAGGGGGTACTAATGAAAAACTGTTTTTT.

This clonotype appeared a few times. V is TRBV20-1 and J is TRBJ1-2, with a weak D call TRBD1 (6 bases). V lost 3 bases and J lost 2, with 10 bases in between. This CDR3 spans 13 amino acids. Germline CDR1 DFQATT, CDR2 SNEGSKA (reference sequence). CDR3 loop: CSASGGANYGYTF. The CDR3 coding sequence is TGCAGTGCTAGTGGGGGGGCAAACTATGGCTACACCTTC.

This clonotype was seen ten or more times. The CDR3 bases are TGCGCCAGCAGCCGTCAAAGAGGGGACAACGAGCAGTACTTC. Its translation: CASSRQRGDNEQYF. The rearrangement uses TRBV4-1 and TRBJ2-7, with TRBD1 as a possible D gene (6 bases). CDR3 length equals 14 residues. Trimming took off 4 bases at V and 5 bases at J, with 15 bases between the two ends. Germline V gene data show CDR1 as MGHRA and CDR2 as YSYEKL.

The J gene is TRBJ2-2, the V gene TRBV7-9; TRBD1 is a possible D gene (5 bases). This CDR3 contains 15 residues. CDR1 SEHNR and CDR2 FQNEAQ come from the germline V gene (reference sequence). With 4 bases removed from V and 5 bases from J, the gap between germline ends came to 14 bases. The CDR3 loop is CASSSRQGRTGELFF. For the CDR3, the DNA is TGTGCCAGCAGCTCTCGGCAGGGAAGGACCGGGGAGCTGTTTTTT.

The chain employs TRBV7-2 and TRBJ2-1, with 11 bases lining up with TRBD2. The CDR3 runs to 14 residues. Germline CDR1 reads SGHTA; CDR2 reads FQGNSA. V shed 1 base and J 14 bases; nucleotides not matched to a gene: 7. The CDR3 bases are TGTGCCAGCAGCTTAGAATTAGCGGGGGGGCCGGAGTTCTTC. Translating it yields CASSLELAGGPEFF.

The chain joins TRBV6-5 to TRBJ1-5; D unclear. The CDR3 sequence is 16 residues long. V was pared by 5 bases and J by 1 base, with 15 bases between. CDR1 and CDR2 from the germline V gene are MNHEY and SVGAGI. Here the CDR3 reads CASSQHGRVSNQPQHF. The CDR3 bases are TGTGCCAGCAGTCAACACGGACGGGTCAGCAATCAGCCCCAGCATTTT.

The chain uses TRBV7-9 and TRBJ2-3; no definite D call. V gave up 5 bases and J gave up 0 bases, with 9 bases separating them. CDR3 length equals 14 residues. Per the germline V gene, CDR1 is SEHNR and CDR2 is FQNEAQ (reference sequence). CDR3 loop: CASSRNPSTDTQYF. In DNA, the CDR3 is TGTGCCAGCAGCCGGAATCCTAGCACAGATACGCAGTATTTT.

This chain joins TRBV5-6 and TRBJ1-1, with D possibly TRBD1 on 6 matching bases. The CDR3 sequence is 15 residues long. Between the trimmed V and J ends, which lost 3 bases and 0 bases, there was a span of 12 bases. Germline V CDR1 and CDR2: SGHDT, YYEEEE. The CDR3 protein is CASSSPGQMNTEAFF. Here the CDR3 DNA reads TGTGCCAGCAGCTCACCTGGACAGATGAACACTGAAGCTTTCTTT.

The chain combines TRBV20-1 with TRBJ2-2; TRBD1 or TRBD2 may be the D gene (5 bases each). The CDR3 runs to 14 residues. Germline V lookup: CDR1 DFQATT, CDR2 SNEGSKA (reference sequence). Trimming removed 3 bases at V and 5 bases at J, with 13 bases between. The CDR3 DNA reads TGCAGTGCTAGCGGGGCATGGGAGACCGGGGAGCTGTTTTTT. It yields the protein CSASGAWETGELFF.

This clonotype was counted only a few times. The chain recombines TRBV19 with TRBJ2-2; D perhaps matches TRBD1 (6 bases). V was cut by 7 bases and J by 0 bases, with 15 bases left in between. CDR3 size: 16 residues. Germline CDR1 is LNHDA and CDR2 is SQIVND (reference sequence). CDR3 residues: CASTPLRTANTGELFF. CDR3 bases: TGTGCCAGTACCCCCCTCCGGACAGCGAACACCGGGGAGCTGTTTTTT.

The chain recombines TRBV5-1 with TRBJ1-1, with D possibly matching TRBD1 (6 bases). The germline CDR1 and CDR2 sequences are SGHRS and YFSETQ. V was clipped by 0 bases and J by 7 bases, with 7 bases between them. The CDR3 runs to 12 residues. The CDR3 coding sequence is TGCGCCAGCAGCTTGGAGGGACATGAAGCTTTCTTT. Translated: CASSLEGHEAFF.

The genes are TRBV7-2 and TRBJ2-7; tentative D call: TRBD1 (6 bases). Trimming removed 5 bases at V and 2 bases at J, with 7 bases between. Germline V gene lookup returns CDR1 SGHTA and CDR2 FQGNSA. The length of the CDR3 is 12 residues. CDR3 sequence (DNA): TGTGCCAGCAGCGACAGGACCTACGAGCAGTACTTC. Translation gives CASSDRTYEQYF.

The genes are TRBV20-1 and TRBJ1-1, with D uncertain. Between the trimmed V and J ends, which lost 1 base and 3 bases, there was a span of 9 bases. The germline V gene has CDR1 DFQATT and CDR2 SNEGSKA (reference sequence). This CDR3 is 13 amino acids long. CDR3 sequence: CSARGGYDTEAFF. The CDR3 DNA reads TGCAGTGCTAGAGGGGGTTACGACACTGAAGCTTTCTTT.

This clonotype was seen ten or more times. The chain recombines TRBV20-1 with TRBJ1-1; perhaps TRBD1 as D (5 bases). Trimming left V 1 base short and J 5 bases short, with 11 bases between. Germline values: CDR1 DFQATT, CDR2 SNEGSKA (reference sequence). This CDR3 comprises 13 residues. CDR3 amino acids: CSARGEGTTEAFF. Here the CDR3 DNA reads TGCAGTGCTAGAGGAGAGGGGACGACTGAAGCTTTCTTT.

DNA for the CDR3: TGCGCCAGCAGCCGGACAGGGGGAAGCTATGGCTACACCTTC. Translating gives CASSRTGGSYGYTF. The chain recombines TRBV5-1 with TRBJ1-2; 10 nucleotides line up with TRBD1. The CDR3 loop spans 14 amino acids. V lost 4 bases, J lost 4 bases, and 4 bases stayed unmatched. The germline gives CDR1 SGHRS, CDR2 YFSETQ.

This chain uses TRBV3-1 with TRBJ2-1, with 10 bases fitting TRBD1. CDR3 size: 18 residues. After removal of 4 bases from V and 8 bases from J, the junction contained 17 bases not matched to a gene. The V gene's germline CDR1 is LGHDT and CDR2 YNNKEL (reference sequence). DNA for the CDR3: TGTGCCAGCAGCCGACGCCCCTTCCGGGACAGGGGTATAGATGAGCAGTTCTTC. Translating it yields CASSRRPFRDRGIDEQFF.